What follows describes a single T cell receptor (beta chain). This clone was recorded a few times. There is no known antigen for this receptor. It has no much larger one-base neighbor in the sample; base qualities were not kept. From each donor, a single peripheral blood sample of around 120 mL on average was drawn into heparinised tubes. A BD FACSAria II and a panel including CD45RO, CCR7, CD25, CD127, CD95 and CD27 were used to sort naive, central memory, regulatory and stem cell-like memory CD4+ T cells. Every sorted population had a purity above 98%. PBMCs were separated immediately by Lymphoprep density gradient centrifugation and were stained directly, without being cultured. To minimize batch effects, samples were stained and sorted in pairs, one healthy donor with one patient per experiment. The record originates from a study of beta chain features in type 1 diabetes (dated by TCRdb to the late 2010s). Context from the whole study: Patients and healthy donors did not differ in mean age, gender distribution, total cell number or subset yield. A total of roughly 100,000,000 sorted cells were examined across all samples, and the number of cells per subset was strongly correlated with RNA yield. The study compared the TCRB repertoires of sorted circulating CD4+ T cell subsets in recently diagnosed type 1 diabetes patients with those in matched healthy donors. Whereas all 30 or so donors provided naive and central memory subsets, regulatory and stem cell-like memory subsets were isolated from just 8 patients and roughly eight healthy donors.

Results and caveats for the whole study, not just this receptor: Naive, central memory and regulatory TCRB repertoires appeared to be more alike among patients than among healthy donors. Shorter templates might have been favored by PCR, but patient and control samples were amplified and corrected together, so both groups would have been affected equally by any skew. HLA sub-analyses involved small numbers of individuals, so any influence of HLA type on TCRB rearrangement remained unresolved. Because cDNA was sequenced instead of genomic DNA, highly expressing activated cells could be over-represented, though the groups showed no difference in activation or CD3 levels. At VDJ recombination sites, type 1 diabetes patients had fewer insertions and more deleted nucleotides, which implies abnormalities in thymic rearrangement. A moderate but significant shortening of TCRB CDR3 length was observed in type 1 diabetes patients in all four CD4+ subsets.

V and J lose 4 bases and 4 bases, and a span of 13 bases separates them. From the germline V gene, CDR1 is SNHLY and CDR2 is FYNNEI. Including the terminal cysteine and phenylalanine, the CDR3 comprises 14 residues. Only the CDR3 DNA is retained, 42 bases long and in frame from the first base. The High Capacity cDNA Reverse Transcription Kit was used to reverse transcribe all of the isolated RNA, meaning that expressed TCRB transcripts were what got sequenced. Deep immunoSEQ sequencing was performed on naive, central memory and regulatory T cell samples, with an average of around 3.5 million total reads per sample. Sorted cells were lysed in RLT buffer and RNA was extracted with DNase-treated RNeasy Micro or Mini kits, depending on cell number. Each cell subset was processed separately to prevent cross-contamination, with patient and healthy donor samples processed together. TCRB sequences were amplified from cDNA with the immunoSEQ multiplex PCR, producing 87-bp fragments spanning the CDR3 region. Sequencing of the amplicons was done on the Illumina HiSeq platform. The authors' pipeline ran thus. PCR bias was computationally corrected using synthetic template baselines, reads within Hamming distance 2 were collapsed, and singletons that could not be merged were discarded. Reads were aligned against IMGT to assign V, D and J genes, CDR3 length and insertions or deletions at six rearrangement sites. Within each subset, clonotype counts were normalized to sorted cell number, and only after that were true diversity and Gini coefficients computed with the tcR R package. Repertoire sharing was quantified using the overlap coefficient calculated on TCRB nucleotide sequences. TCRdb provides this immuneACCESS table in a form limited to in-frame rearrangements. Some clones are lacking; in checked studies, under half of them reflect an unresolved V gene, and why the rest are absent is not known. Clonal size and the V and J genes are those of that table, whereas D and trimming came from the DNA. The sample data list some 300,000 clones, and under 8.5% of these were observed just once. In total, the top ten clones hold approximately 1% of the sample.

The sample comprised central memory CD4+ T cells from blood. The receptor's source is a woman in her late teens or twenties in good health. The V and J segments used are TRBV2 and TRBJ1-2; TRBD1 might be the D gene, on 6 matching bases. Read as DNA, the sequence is TGTGCCAGCAGTGGTCGATCACAGGGCTATGGCTACACCTTC. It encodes CASSGRSQGYGYTF. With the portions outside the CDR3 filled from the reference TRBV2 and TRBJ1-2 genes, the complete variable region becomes EPEVTQTPSHQVTQMGQEVILRCVPISNHLYFYWYRQILGQKVEFLVSFYNNEISEKSEIFDDQFSVERPDGSNFTLKIRSTKLEDSAMYFCASSGRSQGYGYTFGSGTRLTVV.